Sequencing of this T cell receptor (beta chain) was carried out in a study of T cell repertoires in ileal Crohn's disease. Study-level background: All patients had surgery for stricturing (approximately 61%) or penetrating (around 39%) disease.

Notes on the study in general: All patients with clonality above 26.8% had endoscopic recurrence. Active smokers at surgery had more clonal expansions than non-smokers.

A remark on this clone: Its antigen is undetermined.

The data were produced by immunoSEQ multiplex PCR, yet TCRdb's version contains in-frame clones alone and is incomplete. Here the sample spans over 5,500 clones, about 83% being singletons. The TCR originated in an adult with Crohn's disease. What was sequenced was ileal tissue.

For the CDR3, the DNA is TGTGCCAGCAGTTGGTCAAGCGGCCGACTCCTGACTTTC. Translation: CASSWSSGRLLTF. V is TRBV27 and J is TRBJ2-6, with a tentative D call TRBD2 (5 bases). Germline V gives CDR1 MNHEY, CDR2 SMNVEV (reference sequence). The length of the CDR3 is 13 residues. Trimming cost V 4 bases and J 14 bases, with 15 bases left between them.